This TCR beta chain appears in the sequencing data of a study of shared clonotypes between healthy human individuals. Study results and caveats: With several donors compared, 4.5% to 6.5% of naive CD4 clonotypes were shared.

About this clone: Its antigen is as yet unknown.

This CDR3 contains 15 residues. Germline V gene sequence: CDR1 SGHTA, CDR2 FQGNSA. The J segment lost 5 bases and the V segment lost 1 base, leaving 4 bases of the junction unmatched. TCRdb's copy holds only in-frame clones and misses some; the assay was immunoSEQ multiplex PCR. The sample lists 950,000 to 1,100,000 clones, about 75% seen once, with roughly 1.5% in the top ten. The authors divided CD4+ cells into CD45RA+ naive and CD45RA-negative memory subsets. The chain couples TRBV7-2 to TRBJ2-3; 9 bases are a match to TRBD2. The sequenced material came from memory CD4+ T cells sorted from blood. The subset here: CD45RA-negative fraction. The receptor was derived from a man in his late teens or twenties in good health. CDR3 protein: CASSLELAGGDTQYF. The CDR3 bases are TGTGCCAGCAGCTTAGAACTAGCGGGTGGAGATACGCAGTATTTT. The whole variable domain, remainder taken from reference TRBV7-2 and TRBJ2-3, is GAGVSQSPSNKVTEKGKDVELRCDPISGHTALYWYRQSLGQGLEFLIYFQGNSAPDKSGLPSDRFSAERTGGSVSTLTIQRTQQEDSAVYLCASSLELAGGDTQYFGPGTRLTVL.